These 2 T cell receptor beta chains share one sample of origin, sequenced in a study of cytomegalovirus exposure and HLA in healthy donors. Profiled with immunoSEQ multiplex PCR; TCRdb holds only in-frame clones, not every one. This sample has about 60,000 clones, with more than 90% found just once. Sequencing was carried out using PBMCs. The receptors stem from a man between 18 and 35 years old in good health and CMV-seronegative.

The chain carries TRBV18 and TRBJ2-1; TRBD2 matches 9 bases. The CDR3 is 17 amino acids. CDR1 and CDR2 from the germline V gene are KGHSH and LQKENI. V dropped 1 base and J dropped 5; count of bases not matched to a gene: 9. CDR3 in amino acids: CASSPLQAGGPHNEQFF. As DNA, the CDR3 is TGTGCCAGCTCACCACTACAGGCGGGAGGGCCCCACAATGAGCAGTTCTTC.

The chain carries TRBV18 and TRBJ2-2, with 7 bases aligning to TRBD2. V shed 3 bases, J shed 2 bases, and the junction held 6 bases outside the gene matches. Germline-derived CDR1 and CDR2 are KGHSH and LQKENI. The CDR3 spans 16 residues. CDR3 DNA sequence: TGTGCCAGCTCACCGGCCGGGACTACCAACACCGGGGAGCTGTTTTTT. Protein: CASSPAGTTNTGELFF. The full variable domain, rest sourced from reference TRBV18 and TRBJ2-2, is NAGVMQNPRHLVRRRGQEARLRCSPMKGHSHVYWYRQLPEEGLKFMVYLQKENIIDESGMPKERFSAEFPKEGPSILRIQQVVRGDSAAYFCASSPAGTTNTGELFFGEGSRLTVL.